This record concerns one T cell receptor beta chain sequence. The assay was immunoSEQ multiplex PCR, and TCRdb's table has in-frame clones only and misses some. The sample carries 100,000 to 150,000 clones, roughly 90% recorded once. The sample belongs to a study of T cells in localized non-small cell lung cancer. The V segment lost 0 bases and the J segment 5 bases; nucleotides outside the gene matches: 5. The CDR3 runs 16 residues. CDR1 and CDR2 (germline): MDHEN, SYDVKM. This sample comprised peripheral blood, obtained before any cancer treatment. The clonotype was recovered from a female donor older than 55 with stage I lung adenocarcinoma. The rearrangement links TRBV28 to TRBJ2-3; 10 positions match TRBD1. CDR3 DNA sequence: TGTGCCAGCAGTTTATGGACAGGGGGCAAGAGAGATACGCAGTATTTT. Protein sequence: CASSLWTGGKRDTQYF.